This TCR beta chain originates from a study of graft-versus-host responses after intestinal transplantation (dated by TCRdb to about 2021). Notes on the research overall: Multivisceral, liver-intestinal, or isolated intestinal transplants were received by the recipients. Anti-thymocyte globulin induction was given to all recipients, followed by maintenance tacrolimus and steroids for two to three years. Graft-versus-host and host-versus-graft alloreactive T cell clones were tracked in the graft, circulation and bone marrow after intestinal transplantation using bulk TCR-beta CDR3 sequencing. To identify alloreactive clones, pre-transplant mixed lymphocyte reaction products were sequenced and then compared with unstimulated pre-transplant donor and recipient T cells. A cohort of some 24 intestinal transplant recipients, including one retransplant, was enrolled, and 3 patients lacking pretransplant specimens were excluded. A peak of at least 4% donor T cells among recipient peripheral blood mononuclear cells was the definition used for donor T cell macrochimerism. Instead of going to the commercial service, samples from a few later patients were sequenced in-house on an Illumina MiSeq and processed with MiXCR.

CDR1 WNHNN and CDR2 SYGVQD were looked up in the germline V gene (reference sequence). The junction carries 18 bases between V and J, which are trimmed by 8 bases and 8 bases respectively. Measured from the cysteine to the phenylalanine, the CDR3 is 13 residues long. Of the read, only the CDR3 DNA is kept; its 39 bases are in frame from base 1. Details on this clone: Its recognized antigen is unknown. No much larger clone is present one base from it, and per-base qualities are unavailable.

Study-level results and caveats: Peak levels of circulating GvH clones were associated with declines in HvG clones early after transplant. GvH clones were detected in recipient bone marrow, and some appeared earlier in ileal mucosa or blood, consistent with an intestinal mucosal origin. Patients with donor T cell macrochimerism had high GvH to HvG T cell clonal ratios in their allografts. Conclusions were limited by the relatively low number and heterogeneity of intestinal transplant patients.

Sample time point, as interpreted from the label and publication: postoperative day 105 after intestinal transplantation (dayNNNN = postoperative day). To isolate intraepithelial and lamina propria lymphocytes from graft specimens, dithiothreitol, EDTA incubations and collagenase D digestion were used. Bulk TCR-beta sequencing was performed on serial intestinal graft biopsy specimens collected as late as 600 days after transplant. Library preparation used the immunoSEQ multiplex PCR assay. High-throughput TCR-beta CDR3 sequencing of genomic DNA from most patients was performed by Adaptive Biotechnologies. The authors' analysis ran thus. TCR sequencing data for around 19 patients were retrieved from Adaptive's ImmunoSEQ software; a few other patients were processed with MiXCR and VDJtools. Because the origin of CDR3 nucleotide sequences shared between donor and recipient could not be assigned, those sequences were removed. At least 2-fold expansion over unstimulated cells and a minimum CFSE-low frequency of 0.002% (template counts) or 0.001% (read counts) were required for clones to be classified as alloreactive. A clone was considered mappable if detected in the sequenced pre-transplant spleen, lymph node, or MLR CFSE-low populations of the donor or recipient. The cumulative frequency of alloreactive clones was calculated as a percentage of all sequences, weighted by copy number. The table comes from immuneACCESS by way of TCRdb, which keeps in-frame sequences with V and J called. Part of the clones is missing from these tables; in studies checked, under half for an unresolved V gene and the rest for unknown reasons. D and trimming were read from the DNA, whereas the V and J calls and clone size are those reported in that table. Across this sample there are about 4,100 clones, with about 87% seen only once. More than 5.5% of the sample belongs to the ten largest clones.

This TCR was recovered from a human patient who received an intestinal transplant, so some T cells may come from the graft donor. In this chain, TRBV10-1 is recombined with TRBJ1-2; a confident D gene designation cannot be given. The source material was ileum tissue, sampled 105 days after intestinal transplantation. CDR3 protein: CASQDGFMWGYTF. The nucleotide sequence is TGCGCCAGCCAAGACGGTTTCATGTGGGGCTACACCTTC.